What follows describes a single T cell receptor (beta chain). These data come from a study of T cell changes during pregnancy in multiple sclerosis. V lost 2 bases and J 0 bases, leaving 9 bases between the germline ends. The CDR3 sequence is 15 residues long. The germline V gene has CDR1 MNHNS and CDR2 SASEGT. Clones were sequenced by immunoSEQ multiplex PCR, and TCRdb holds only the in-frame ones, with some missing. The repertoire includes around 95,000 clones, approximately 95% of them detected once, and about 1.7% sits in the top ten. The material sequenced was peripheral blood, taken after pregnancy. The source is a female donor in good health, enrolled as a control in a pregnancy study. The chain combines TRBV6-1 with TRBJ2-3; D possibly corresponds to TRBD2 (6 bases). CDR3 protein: CASSELSGSTDTQYF. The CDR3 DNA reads TGTGCCAGCAGTGAACTGAGCGGGAGCACAGATACGCAGTATTTT.